These T cell receptor beta chains were read from a single sample in a study of shared clonotypes between healthy human individuals. The method was immunoSEQ multiplex PCR; TCRdb's version includes in-frame clones alone and lacks a portion of them. This sample carries 1 million to 1.3 million clones, 78% of them seen once, and the ten largest clones take roughly 0.57%. Sequenced material: memory CD4+ T cells from PBMCs. Receptor source: a man younger than 30 in good health. Some clones in this sample may be carry-over from other donors' samples. Each CDR3 is given with its conserved first and last residue. A D gene is named only where the DNA matches it firmly. The listing skips clone size in some rows; elsewhere it reads once, few, many or a size class.

cdr3_nt cdr3_aa v_call clone_size d_call j_call
TGCGCCAGCAGCTTGGGAGCTTCTGGAAACACCATATATTTT CASSLGASGNTIYF TRBV5-1 . . TRBJ1-3
TGTGCCAGCAGCCCGACAGGGGTTCGGTACGAGCAGTACTTC CASSPTGVRYEQYF TRBV2 . TRBD1 TRBJ2-7
TGTGCCAGTAGGAAAGCCGGGACTAGCGGAGATACAGATACGCAGTATTTT CASRKAGTSGDTDTQYF TRBV19 . TRBD2 TRBJ2-3
TGTGCCAGCAGCCCTCTATCACTTTCGGAAAAACTGTTTTTT CASSPLSLSEKLFF TRBV27 . . TRBJ1-4
TGTGCCAGCAGTGGACGACAGGGGGCGGGTGAAAAACTGTTTTTT CASSGRQGAGEKLFF TRBV6-1 . TRBD1 TRBJ1-4
TGTGCCAGCAGTTCGAGACAGGGGGCGAGGTCAGGCTATGGCTACACCTTC CASSSRQGARSGYGYTF TRBV27 . TRBD1 TRBJ1-2
TGTGCCAGCAGCTTCGGGACAGGGGTACCCTACGAGCAGTACTTC CASSFGTGVPYEQYF TRBV7-8 . TRBD1 TRBJ2-7
TGTGCCAGCAGAACCCTAGCGGGAGCAACGGATACGCAGTATTTT CASRTLAGATDTQYF TRBV27 few TRBD2 TRBJ2-3
TGTGCCAGCAGCTTGGCCTCGTCGGGCAATGAGCAGTTCTTC CASSLASSGNEQFF TRBV7-9 . . TRBJ2-1
TGTGCCAGCAGAAACCCGGGGAGAATGAAGTACTTC CASRNPGRMKYF TRBV11-1 . . TRBJ2-7
TGCGCCAGCAGCGAGGTGGACAGGACGGCGAACACTGAAGCTTTCTTT CASSEVDRTANTEAFF TRBV4-1 . TRBD1 TRBJ1-1
TGTGCCAGCTCACCAGGGGACGGGCCCTACGAGCAGTACTTC CASSPGDGPYEQYF TRBV18 . . TRBJ2-7
TGTGCCAGTAGCTCGACCGGGACAGGGGGCAAGCAGTACTTC CASSSTGTGGKQYF TRBV19 . TRBD1 TRBJ2-4
TGTGCCTGGGGTTTAAATGAGCAGTTCTTC CAWGLNEQFF TRBV30 . . TRBJ2-1